The 8 T cell receptor beta chains below were found in one sample sequenced in a study of blood T cell repertoires in COVID-19. Clones were sequenced by immunoSEQ multiplex PCR, and TCRdb holds only the in-frame ones, with some missing. Of 300,000 to 350,000 clones in the sample, roughly 88% were seen once. Sequencing input: PBMCs or T cells enriched from blood (not recorded which). These receptors originate from a man aged 25-45 years who had recovered from COVID-19.

The gene calls are TRBV11-3 and TRBJ2-7, with a tentative D call TRBD1 (6 bases). Germline V gives CDR1 SGHNT, CDR2 YENEEA. This CDR3 has 14 amino acids. With 0 bases removed from V and 6 bases from J, the gap between germline ends came to 12 bases. The CDR3 reads CASSLETQGSEQYF. DNA for the CDR3: TGTGCCAGCAGCTTAGAGACACAGGGATCCGAGCAGTACTTC. Together with reference TRBV11-3 and TRBJ2-7, the CDR3 gives the full variable domain: EAGVVQSPRYKIIEKKQPVAFWCNPISGHNTLYWYLQNLGQGPELLIRYENEEAVDDSQLPKDRFSAERLKGVDSTLKIQPAELGDSAVYLCASSLETQGSEQYFGPGTRLTVT.

The chain links TRBV7-8 to TRBJ2-5; a possible D gene is TRBD1 (6 bases). Trimming left V 2 bases short and J 1 base short, with 11 bases between. The germline CDR1 and CDR2 sequences are SGHVS and FQNEAQ. This CDR3 is built from 15 residues. The CDR3 coding sequence is TGTGCCAGCAGCTTACCACAGGGTCCCCAAGAGACCCAGTACTTC. It is translated as CASSLPQGPQETQYF.

The chain uses TRBV13 and TRBJ2-7; D is unclear. The V and J ends lost 5 bases and 1 base respectively, with 12 bases between them. CDR3 length: 14 amino acids. From germline, CDR1 is PRHDT and CDR2 FYEKMQ (reference sequence). The CDR3, as DNA: TGTGCCAGCAGCCCGGTCCTCCGGTCCTACGAGCAGTACTTC. Amino acid sequence: CASSPVLRSYEQYF. Full variable domain (remainder filled in from reference TRBV13 and TRBJ2-7): AAGVIQSPRHLIKEKRETATLKCYPIPRHDTVYWYQQGPGQDPQFLISFYEKMQSDKGSIPDRFSAQQFSDYHSELNMSSLELGDSALYFCASSPVLRSYEQYFGPGTRLTVT.

V and J are TRBV28 and TRBJ1-6, with D possibly TRBD1 on 6 matching bases. V gave up 6 bases and J gave up 6 bases, with 12 bases separating them. Germline V gene lookup returns CDR1 MDHEN and CDR2 SYDVKM. CDR3 length equals 14 residues. The CDR3 DNA reads as TGTGCCAGCAGACCAGGACAGCCTAATTCACCCCTCCACTTT. Translation gives CASRPGQPNSPLHF. Filled out from reference TRBV28 and TRBJ1-6, the complete variable domain reads DVKVTQSSRYLVKRTGEKVFLECVQDMDHENMFWYRQDPGLGLRLIYFSYDVKMKEKGDIPEGYSVSREKKERFSLILESASTNQTSMYLCASRPGQPNSPLHFGNGTRLTVT.

V is TRBV10-1 and J is TRBJ2-5, with a tentative D call TRBD1 (5 bases). The CDR3 consists of 13 residues. Trimming removed 3 bases at V and 4 bases at J, with 9 bases between. The germline CDR1 and CDR2 sequences are WNHNN and SYGVQD (reference sequence). The CDR3 here is CASSEAQGETQYF. In DNA form, the CDR3 reads TGCGCCAGCAGTGAAGCTCAGGGAGAGACCCAGTACTTC.

The chain uses TRBV24-1 and TRBJ2-3; D may be TRBD1 (6 bases). CDR3 length: 16 amino acids. V lost 2 bases and J lost 1, with 12 bases in between. Germline loops: CDR1 KGHDR, CDR2 SFDVKD. The CDR3 is CATSDWGRTGTDTQYF. The CDR3 nucleotides are TGTGCCACCAGTGATTGGGGAAGGACAGGCACAGATACGCAGTATTTT.

V usage is TRBV6-5 and J usage is TRBJ1-1; 12 bases align to TRBD1. V trimming: 5 bases; J trimming: 5 bases; junction bases outside the gene matches: 6. This CDR3 contains 15 residues. In germline, CDR1 is MNHEY, CDR2 SVGAGI. In nucleotides, the CDR3 is TGTGCCAGCAGTACCCCGGGACAGGGGGCAACTGAAGCTTTCTTT. Protein product: CASSTPGQGATEAFF.

The chain couples TRBV13 to TRBJ2-7; the D gene is possibly TRBD1 (6 bases). Deletions cut 4 bases from V and 1 base from J, with 14 bases between. This CDR3 is built from 15 residues. Germline values: CDR1 PRHDT, CDR2 FYEKMQ (reference sequence). CDR3 protein: CASSSGTTSSYEQYF. Here the CDR3 DNA reads TGTGCCAGCAGCTCTGGGACAACTTCTTCCTACGAGCAGTACTTC. The full variable domain, completed using reference TRBV13 and TRBJ2-7, is AAGVIQSPRHLIKEKRETATLKCYPIPRHDTVYWYQQGPGQDPQFLISFYEKMQSDKGSIPDRFSAQQFSDYHSELNMSSLELGDSALYFCASSSGTTSSYEQYFGPGTRLTVT.